The entry that follows covers one T cell receptor (beta chain) sequence. The antigen remains unidentified. The data belong to a study of OX40 agonist ivuxolimab in advanced cancers. Study-wide context: A male proportion of about 80% was recorded, with mean age around 62 years and range roughly 23 to 85.

TCRdb's copy holds only in-frame clones and misses some; the assay was immunoSEQ multiplex PCR. The sample lists under 50,000 clones, 92% occurring once. The V gene lost 2 bases and the J gene lost 2 bases, with 9 bases spanning the gap. The CDR3 length is 14 residues. The germline V gene has CDR1 LNHNV and CDR2 YYDKDF (reference sequence). Study-level points and caveats: Both CD4+ and CD8+ T cell populations in blood had undergone clonal expansion by week 6 at 0.1 to 3.0 mg/kg.

The material sequenced was CD4+ or CD8+ T cells sorted from blood, taken in a trial of the OX40 agonist ivuxolimab. V and J are TRBV15 and TRBJ2-5; D remains ambiguous. This TCR was sampled from an adult with an advanced solid tumor such as melanoma, head and neck, liver or kidney cancer. The CDR3 loop reads CATSRLILQETQYF. The CDR3 nucleotides read TGTGCCACCAGCAGACTAATACTACAAGAGACCCAGTACTTC. The complete variable domain, with remaining parts taken from reference TRBV15 and TRBJ2-5, reads DAMVIQNPRYQVTQFGKPVTLSCSQTLNHNVMYWYQQKSSQAPKLLFHYYDKDFNNEADTPDNFQSRRPNTSFCFLDIRSPGLGDTAMYLCATSRLILQETQYFGPGTRLLVL.